These 20 T cell receptor beta chains originate from one sample sequenced in a study of Graves' ophthalmopathy and Graves' hyperthyroidism. Transcripts of RNA were the source for amplifying TCR beta CDR3 regions. The workflow started with a first-round RT-PCR run with HTBI primers and then moved on to a second-round multiplex PCR. TCRdb called the multiplex PCR reads again in MiXCR, with one record for every CDR3 protein. The sample has 350,000 to 400,000 distinct CDR3 sequences, roughly 15% seen once. Sequenced material: peripheral blood. These TCRs come from a woman aged 18-35 years with stable Graves' hyperthyroidism.

This clonotype was counted at least ten times. The chain links TRBV15 to TRBJ1-1, with D uncertain. CDR1 and CDR2 (germline): LNHNV, YYDKDF (reference sequence). This CDR3 contains 16 residues. V was clipped by 1 base and J by 1 base, with 13 bases between them. CDR3 nucleotide sequence: TGTGCCACCAGCAGAGGGTCACGGGGAAGGAACACTGAAGCTTTCTTT. Protein product: CATSRGSRGRNTEAFF.

This clonotype was observed many times. CDR3 nucleotide sequence: TGTGCCAGCAGCCAAGGAAGGGTTCCCAATCAGCCCCAGCATTTT. This translates into CASSQGRVPNQPQHF. The chain carries TRBV7-8 and TRBJ1-5; D is unclear. V lost 5 bases to trimming and J lost 3 bases, with 14 bases between them. The CDR3 runs 15 residues. Germline-derived CDR1 and CDR2 are SGHVS and FQNEAQ. Combining the CDR3 with reference TRBV7-8 and TRBJ1-5 gives the whole variable domain GAGVSQSPRYKVAKRGQDVALRCDPISGHVSLFWYQQALGQGPEFLTYFQNEAQLDKSGLPSDRFFAERPEGSVSTLKIQRTQQEDSAVYLCASSQGRVPNQPQHFGDGTRLSIL.

The gene calls are TRBV14 and TRBJ1-1; D ambiguous. The length of the CDR3 is 16 residues. The germline V gene has CDR1 SGHDN and CDR2 FVKESK. Trimming cost V 4 bases and J 4 bases, with 19 bases left between them. The CDR3 bases are TGTGCCAGCAGCCCCCCCCTCCTATGGTTGGCCACTGAAGCTTTCTTT. Protein product: CASSPPLLWLATEAFF.

This clonotype was found many times. This rearrangement joins TRBV3-1 to TRBJ1-1, with D hard to call. Germline CDR1 reads LGHDT; CDR2 reads YNNKEL (reference sequence). The V gene lost 5 bases and the J gene lost 0 bases, with 10 bases spanning the gap. This CDR3 is built from 14 residues. The CDR3 DNA reads TGTGCCAGCAGCTCATATAAACTGAACACTGAAGCTTTCTTT. Its translation is CASSSYKLNTEAFF. Full variable domain (missing parts from reference TRBV3-1 and TRBJ1-1): DTAVSQTPKYLVTQMGNDKSIKCEQNLGHDTMYWYKQDSKKFLKIMFSYNNKELIINETVPNRFSPKSPDKAHLNLHINSLELGDSAVYFCASSSYKLNTEAFFGQGTRLTVV.

This clonotype was observed at least ten times. The chain carries TRBV6-6 and TRBJ2-3; maybe TRBD2 (7 bases). CDR3 length: 15 residues. V was pared by 3 bases and J by 2 bases, with 12 bases between. Germline V gives CDR1 MNHNY, CDR2 SVGAGI (reference sequence). CDR3 amino acids: CASSYLGGPTDTQYF. The CDR3 DNA is TGTGCCAGCAGTTATCTCGGGGGGCCCACAGATACGCAGTATTTT.

In this sample, this clonotype turned up many times. The V call is TRBV12-3 or TRBV12-4, the J call TRBJ1-2; 7 nucleotides line up with TRBD1. The CDR3 runs to 14 residues. V shed 5 bases and J 3 bases; nucleotides not matched to a gene: 6. The DNA for the CDR3 is TGTGCCAGCAGTCACAGACAGGGCGACTATGGCTACACCTTC. Translation: CASSHRQGDYGYTF.

The chain joins TRBV11-2 to TRBJ2-4, with TRBD2 identical over 8 bases. The CDR3 runs 13 residues. V was pared by 4 bases and J by 5 bases, with 1 base of the junction left unmatched. From germline, CDR1 is SGHAT and CDR2 FQNNGV. The CDR3 DNA reads TGTGCCAGCAGCTCGGGACTAGAAAACATTCAGTACTTC. Its translation is CASSSGLENIQYF.

The V gene is TRBV5-4, the J gene TRBJ1-2, with 8 nucleotides matching TRBD1. The trim removed 4 bases at V and 3 bases at J, leaving 8 bases unmatched. This CDR3 comprises 15 residues. Per germline, CDR1 SGHNT and CDR2 YYREEE (reference sequence). The CDR3 DNA reads TGTGCCAGCAGCCTTGGACAGGGCTACGACTATGGCTACACCTTC. The encoded protein is CASSLGQGYDYGYTF.

The V gene is TRBV5-1, the J gene TRBJ1-1; a possible D gene is TRBD1 (5 bases). Trimming pared 3 bases from V and 2 bases from J, leaving 11 bases between. The CDR3 contains 14 residues. Germline values: CDR1 SGHRS, CDR2 YFSETQ. The CDR3 region is CASSSLTVNTEAFF. The CDR3 DNA is TGCGCCAGCAGCTCCCTGACAGTAAACACTGAAGCTTTCTTT.

This clonotype was detected ten times or more. In nucleotides, the CDR3 is TGTGCCATCAGTGAGCAAGGACGGGGGACCTACGAGCAGTACTTC. Protein: CAISEQGRGTYEQYF. The chain links TRBV10-3 to TRBJ2-7; TRBD2 might be the D (6 bases). The CDR3 extends over 15 amino acids. Germline CDR1 reads ENHRY; CDR2 reads SYGVKD. Trimming shortened V by 2 bases and J by 2 bases, and 13 bases separated the two germline ends.

This clonotype was seen at least ten times. The V and J genes are TRBV11-1 and TRBJ1-1; TRBD1 agrees at 10 bases. The ends lost 3 bases at V and 4 bases at J; junction bases unmatched: 5. CDR3 size: 15 residues. CDR1 is SGHAT, CDR2 FQDESV, per germline (reference sequence). DNA for the CDR3: TGTGCCAGCAGCTTTCCGGGACAGGGGTCCACTGAAGCTTTCTTT. Translating it yields CASSFPGQGSTEAFF.

Comment on this clonotype: This sequence may be a read error, since a much larger clone differs from it by one base. V and J are TRBV6-2 or TRBV6-3 and TRBJ2-7; 8 bases are shared with TRBD1. The CDR3 length is 13 residues. The germline gives CDR1 MNHEY, CDR2 SVGEGT. CDR3 amino acids: CGTGGNSGHEQYF. The DNA for the CDR3 is TGTGGCACAGGGGGGAACAGCGGCCACGAGCAGTACTTC.

This clonotype has a count of ten or more. The V and J genes are TRBV20-1 and TRBJ1-6; perhaps TRBD1 as D (5 bases). Germline V CDR1 and CDR2: DFQATT, SNEGSKA (reference sequence). V lost 3 bases, J lost 2 bases, and 14 bases lay in between. This CDR3 spans 16 amino acids. The CDR3 spells CSASPRRDPYNSPLHF. CDR3 DNA sequence: TGCAGTGCTAGTCCCCGCAGGGACCCCTATAATTCACCCCTCCACTTT.

As to this clonotype: The junction and the germline gene differ at one end; a read error may be behind it. V gene TRBV5-1 combines with J gene TRBJ1-2; D remains ambiguous. The CDR3 is 13 amino acids. Germline CDR1 reads SGHRS; CDR2 reads YFSETQ. The CDR3 DNA reads as TGCGCCAGCAGCTTGGCGGCGGATCATGGCTACAGCTTC. It yields the protein CASSLAADHGYSF.

This clonotype was observed at least ten times. The V gene is TRBV6-2 or TRBV6-3, the J gene TRBJ2-2; 7 bases line up with TRBD1. V was pared by 5 bases and J by 0 bases, with 9 bases of the junction left unmatched. Germline V gene data show CDR1 as MNHEY and CDR2 as SVGEGT. The CDR3 runs to 17 residues. CDR3 region: CASSPFGQATNTGELFF. The CDR3 nucleotides are TGTGCCAGCAGTCCCTTTGGACAGGCGACGAACACCGGGGAGCTGTTTTTT.

This clonotype was observed at least ten times. The rearrangement links TRBV12-3 or TRBV12-4 to TRBJ1-3; D not resolved. There are 14 residues in the CDR3. V was trimmed by 10 bases and J by 0 bases, leaving 13 bases between them. The CDR3: CATSDHFSGNTIYF. CDR3 nucleotide sequence: TGTGCCACCTCTGACCATTTCTCTGGAAACACCATATATTTT.

There are a few counts of this clonotype. The gene calls are TRBV7-9 and TRBJ2-5; D is uncertain. This CDR3 has 14 residues. Trimming pared 5 bases from V and 3 bases from J, leaving 13 bases between. Germline V lookup: CDR1 SEHNR, CDR2 FQNEAQ (reference sequence). For the CDR3, the DNA is TGTGCCAGCAGCCTCGACGGAAGAAAAGAGACCCAGTACTTC. Translating gives CASSLDGRKETQYF. Using reference TRBV7-9 and TRBJ2-5 for the parts outside the CDR3, the full variable domain is DTGVSQNPRHKITKRGQNVTFRCDPISEHNRLYWYRQTLGQGPEFLTYFQNEAQLEKSRLLSDRFSAERPKGSFSTLEIQRTEQGDSAMYLCASSLDGRKETQYFGPGTRLLVL.

In this sample, this clonotype turned up a few times. The DNA of the CDR3 is TGCAGCGTTGAAGATCTTCTGGAGGGTGCGGACACCGGGGAGCTGTTTTTT. Its translation: CSVEDLLEGADTGELFF. The chain links TRBV29-1 to TRBJ2-2; weak D call: TRBD2 (6 bases). Germline V gene data show CDR1 as SQVTM and CDR2 as ANQGSEA. V was pared by 0 bases and J by 3 bases, with 17 bases between. This CDR3 has 17 residues.

This clonotype came up many times. The CDR3 loop reads CASSINQDYGYTF. The DNA of the CDR3 is TGTGCCAGTAGTATCAATCAGGACTATGGCTACACCTTC. The rearrangement uses TRBV19 and TRBJ1-2; D uncertain. The CDR3 covers 13 residues. V lost 3 bases, J lost 3 bases, and 8 bases lay in between. Germline CDR1 LNHDA, CDR2 SQIVND (reference sequence).

The sample holds one count of this clonotype. The genes are TRBV28 and TRBJ1-2; 8 bases line up with TRBD1. There are 14 residues in the CDR3. Germline V gives CDR1 MDHEN, CDR2 SYDVKM. J was trimmed by 3 bases and V by 5 bases; bases with no gene match: 5. The CDR3 is CASSETGGDYGYTF. The DNA of the CDR3 is TGTGCCAGCAGTGAAACAGGGGGGGACTATGGCTACACCTTC.